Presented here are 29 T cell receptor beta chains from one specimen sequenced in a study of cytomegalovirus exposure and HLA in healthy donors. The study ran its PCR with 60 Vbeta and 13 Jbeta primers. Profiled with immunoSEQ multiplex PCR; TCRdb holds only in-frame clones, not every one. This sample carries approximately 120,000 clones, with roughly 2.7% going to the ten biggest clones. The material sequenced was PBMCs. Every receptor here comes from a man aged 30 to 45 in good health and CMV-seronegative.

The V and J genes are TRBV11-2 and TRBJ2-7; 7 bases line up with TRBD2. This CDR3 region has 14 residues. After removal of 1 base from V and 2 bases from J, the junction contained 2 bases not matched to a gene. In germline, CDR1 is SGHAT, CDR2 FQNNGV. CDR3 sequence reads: CASSLGGTTYEQYF. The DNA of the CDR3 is TGTGCCAGCAGCTTAGGTGGGACTACCTACGAGCAGTACTTC.

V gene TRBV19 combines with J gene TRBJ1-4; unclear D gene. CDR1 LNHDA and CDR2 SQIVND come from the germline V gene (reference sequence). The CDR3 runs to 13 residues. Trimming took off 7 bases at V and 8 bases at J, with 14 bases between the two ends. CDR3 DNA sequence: TGTGCCAGTACCTTCTCGGGAAGCGAAAAACTGTTTTTT. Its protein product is CASTFSGSEKLFF.

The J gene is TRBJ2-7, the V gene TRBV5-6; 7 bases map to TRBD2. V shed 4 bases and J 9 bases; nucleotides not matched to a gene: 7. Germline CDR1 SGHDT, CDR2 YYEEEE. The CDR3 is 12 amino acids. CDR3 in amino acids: CASSNTGRGQYF. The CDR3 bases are TGTGCCAGCAGCAATACGGGGAGGGGGCAGTACTTC.

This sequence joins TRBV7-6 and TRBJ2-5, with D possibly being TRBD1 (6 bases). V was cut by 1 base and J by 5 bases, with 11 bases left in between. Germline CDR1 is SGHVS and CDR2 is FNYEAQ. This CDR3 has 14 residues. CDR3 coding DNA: TGTGCCAGCAGCTTAGAGGGGGACCGGGAGACCCAGTACTTC. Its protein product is CASSLEGDRETQYF.

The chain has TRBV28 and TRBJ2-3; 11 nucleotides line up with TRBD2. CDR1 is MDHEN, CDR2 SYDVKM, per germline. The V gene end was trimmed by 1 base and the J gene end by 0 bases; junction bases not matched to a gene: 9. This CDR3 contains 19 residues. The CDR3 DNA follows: TGTGCCAGCAGTTTATCGTCTAGCGGGAGGTTCCCTAGCACAGATACGCAGTATTTT. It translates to CASSLSSSGRFPSTDTQYF.

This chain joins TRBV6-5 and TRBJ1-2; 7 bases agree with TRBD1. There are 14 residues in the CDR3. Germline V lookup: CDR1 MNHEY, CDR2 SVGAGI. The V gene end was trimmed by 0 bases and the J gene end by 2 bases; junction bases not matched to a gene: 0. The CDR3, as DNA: TGTGCCAGCAGTTACTCGACAGGGAACTATGGCTACACCTTC. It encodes CASSYSTGNYGYTF.

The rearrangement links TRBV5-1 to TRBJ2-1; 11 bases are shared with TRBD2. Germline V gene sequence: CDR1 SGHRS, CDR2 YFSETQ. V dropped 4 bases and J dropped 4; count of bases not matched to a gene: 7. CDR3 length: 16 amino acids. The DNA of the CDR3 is TGCGCCAGCAGCAGAACTAGCGGGGGAGGGTACAATGAGCAGTTCTTC. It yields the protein CASSRTSGGGYNEQFF.

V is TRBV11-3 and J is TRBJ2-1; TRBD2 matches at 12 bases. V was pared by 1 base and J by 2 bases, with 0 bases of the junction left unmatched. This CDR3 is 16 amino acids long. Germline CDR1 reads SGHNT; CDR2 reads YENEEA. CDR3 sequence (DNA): TGTGCCAGCAGCTTAGCTAGCGGGAGGGCCTACAATGAGCAGTTCTTC. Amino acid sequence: CASSLASGRAYNEQFF. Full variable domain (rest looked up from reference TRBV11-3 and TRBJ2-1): EAGVVQSPRYKIIEKKQPVAFWCNPISGHNTLYWYLQNLGQGPELLIRYENEEAVDDSQLPKDRFSAERLKGVDSTLKIQPAELGDSAVYLCASSLASGRAYNEQFFGPGTRLTVL.

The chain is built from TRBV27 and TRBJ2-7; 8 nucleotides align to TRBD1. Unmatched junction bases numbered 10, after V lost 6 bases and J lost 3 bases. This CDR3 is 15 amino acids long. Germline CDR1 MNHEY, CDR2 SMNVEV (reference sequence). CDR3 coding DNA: TGTGCCAGCAGGTATCGCGGGACAGGTGTCTACGAGCAGTACTTC. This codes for CASRYRGTGVYEQYF.

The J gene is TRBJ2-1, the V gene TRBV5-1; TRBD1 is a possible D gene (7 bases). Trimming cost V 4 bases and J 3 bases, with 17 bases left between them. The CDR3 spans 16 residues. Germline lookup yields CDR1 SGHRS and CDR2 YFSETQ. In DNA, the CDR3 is TGCGCCAGCAGCCCCGCGGGGACAGACTTCTACAATGAGCAGTTCTTC. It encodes CASSPAGTDFYNEQFF.

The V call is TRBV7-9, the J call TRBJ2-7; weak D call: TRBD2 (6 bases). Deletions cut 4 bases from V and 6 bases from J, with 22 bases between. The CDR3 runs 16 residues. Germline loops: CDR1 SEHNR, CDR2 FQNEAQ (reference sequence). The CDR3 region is CASSSGRDGLIGEQYF. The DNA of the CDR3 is TGTGCCAGCAGCTCCGGGCGGGACGGACTAATCGGCGAGCAGTACTTC.

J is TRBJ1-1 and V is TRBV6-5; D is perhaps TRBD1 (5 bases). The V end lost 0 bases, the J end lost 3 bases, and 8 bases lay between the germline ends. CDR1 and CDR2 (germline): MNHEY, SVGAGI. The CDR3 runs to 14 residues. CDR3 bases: TGTGCCAGCAGTTACTCGGGGGAGGACACTGAAGCTTTCTTT. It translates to CASSYSGEDTEAFF.

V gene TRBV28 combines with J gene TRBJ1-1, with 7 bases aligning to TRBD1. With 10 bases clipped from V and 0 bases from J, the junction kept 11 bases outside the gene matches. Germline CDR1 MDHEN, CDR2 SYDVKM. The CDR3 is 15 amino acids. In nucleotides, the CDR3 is TGTGCCACCCTGGAGGCCAGGGGGTTGAACACTGAAGCTTTCTTT. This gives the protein CATLEARGLNTEAFF. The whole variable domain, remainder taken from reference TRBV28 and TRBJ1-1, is DVKVTQSSRYLVKRTGEKVFLECVQDMDHENMFWYRQDPGLGLRLIYFSYDVKMKEKGDIPEGYSVSREKKERFSLILESASTNQTSMYLCATLEARGLNTEAFFGQGTRLTVV.

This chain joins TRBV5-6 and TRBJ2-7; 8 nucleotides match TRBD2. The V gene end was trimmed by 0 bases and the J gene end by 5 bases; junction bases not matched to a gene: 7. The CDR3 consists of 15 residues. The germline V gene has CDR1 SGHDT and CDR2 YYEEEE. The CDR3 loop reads CASSLAGGVRDEQYF. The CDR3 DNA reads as TGTGCCAGCAGCTTGGCGGGGGGGGTGAGGGACGAGCAGTACTTC.

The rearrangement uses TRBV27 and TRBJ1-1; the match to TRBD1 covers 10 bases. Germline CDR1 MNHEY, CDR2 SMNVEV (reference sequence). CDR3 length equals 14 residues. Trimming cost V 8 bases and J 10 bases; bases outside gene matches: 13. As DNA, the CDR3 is TGTGCCAGCGCCGAGGGGACAGGGGTTCTCGGAGCTTTCTTT. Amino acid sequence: CASAEGTGVLGAFF.

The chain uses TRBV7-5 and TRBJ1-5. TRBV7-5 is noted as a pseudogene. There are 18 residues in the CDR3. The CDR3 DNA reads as TGTGCCAGAAGCTTAGCGGTCCCCTTTAGCCATAGCAATCAGCCCCAGCATTTT. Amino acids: CARSLAVPFSHSNQPQHF.

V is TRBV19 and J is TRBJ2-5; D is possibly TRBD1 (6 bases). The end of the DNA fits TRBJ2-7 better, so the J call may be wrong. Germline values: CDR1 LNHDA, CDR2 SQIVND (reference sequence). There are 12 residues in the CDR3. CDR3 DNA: TGTGCCAGTAGGGACAGTACCTACGAGCAGTACTTC. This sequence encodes CASRDSTYEQYF.

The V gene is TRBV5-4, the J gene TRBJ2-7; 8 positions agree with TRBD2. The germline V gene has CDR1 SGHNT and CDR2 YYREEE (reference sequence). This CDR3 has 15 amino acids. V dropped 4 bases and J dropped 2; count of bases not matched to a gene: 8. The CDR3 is CASSPGGEGTYEQYF. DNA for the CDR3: TGTGCCAGCAGCCCGGGAGGGGAGGGAACCTACGAGCAGTACTTC.

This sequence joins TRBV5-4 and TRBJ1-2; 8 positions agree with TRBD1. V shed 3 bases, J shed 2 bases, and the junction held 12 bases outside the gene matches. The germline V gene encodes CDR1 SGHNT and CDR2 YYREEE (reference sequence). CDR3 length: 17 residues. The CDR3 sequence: CASSSKWPGGSNYGYTF. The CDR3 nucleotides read TGTGCCAGCAGCTCCAAATGGCCAGGGGGCTCCAACTATGGCTACACCTTC. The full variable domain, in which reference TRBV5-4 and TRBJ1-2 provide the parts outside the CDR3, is ETGVTQSPTHLIKTRGQQVTLRCSSQSGHNTVSWYQQALGQGPQFIFQYYREEENGRGNFPPRFSGLQFPNYSSELNVNALELDDSALYLCASSSKWPGGSNYGYTFGSGTRLTVV.

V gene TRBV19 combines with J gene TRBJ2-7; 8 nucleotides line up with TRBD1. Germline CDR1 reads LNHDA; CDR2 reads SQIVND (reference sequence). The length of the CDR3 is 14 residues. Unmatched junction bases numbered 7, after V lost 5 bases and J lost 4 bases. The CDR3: CASSRGRGLYEQYF. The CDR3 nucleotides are TGTGCCAGTAGTCGCGGCAGGGGGCTATACGAGCAGTACTTC.

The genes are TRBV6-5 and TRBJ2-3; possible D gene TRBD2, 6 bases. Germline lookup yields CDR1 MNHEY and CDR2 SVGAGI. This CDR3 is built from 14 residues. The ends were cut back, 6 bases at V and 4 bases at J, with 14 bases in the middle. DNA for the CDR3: TGTGCCAGCAGAGGAAGCGGGCGGGCAGATACGCAGTATTTT. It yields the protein CASRGSGRADTQYF.

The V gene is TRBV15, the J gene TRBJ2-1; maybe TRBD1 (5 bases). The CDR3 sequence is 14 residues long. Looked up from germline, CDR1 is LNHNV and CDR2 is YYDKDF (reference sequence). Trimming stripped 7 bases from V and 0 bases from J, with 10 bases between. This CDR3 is CATKGRSSYNEQFF. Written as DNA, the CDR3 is TGTGCCACCAAGGGGCGAAGCTCCTACAATGAGCAGTTCTTC.

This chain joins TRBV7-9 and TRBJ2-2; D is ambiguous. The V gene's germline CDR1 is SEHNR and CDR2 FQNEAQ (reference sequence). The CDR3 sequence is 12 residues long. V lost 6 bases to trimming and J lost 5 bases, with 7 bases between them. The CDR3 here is CASRLKTGELFF. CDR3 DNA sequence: TGTGCCAGCAGACTAAAGACCGGGGAGCTGTTTTTT.

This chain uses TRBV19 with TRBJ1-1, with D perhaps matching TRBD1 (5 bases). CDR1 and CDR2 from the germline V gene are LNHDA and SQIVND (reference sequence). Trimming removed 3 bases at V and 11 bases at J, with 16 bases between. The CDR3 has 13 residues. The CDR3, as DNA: TGTGCCAGTAGTATTGGGGGACTCGGGAGTGCTTTCTTT. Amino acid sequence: CASSIGGLGSAFF.

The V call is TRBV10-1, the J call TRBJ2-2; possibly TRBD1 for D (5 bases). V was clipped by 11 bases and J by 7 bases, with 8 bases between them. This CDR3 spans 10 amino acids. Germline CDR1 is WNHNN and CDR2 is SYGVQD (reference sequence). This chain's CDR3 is CAGHVGELFF. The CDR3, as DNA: TGCGCCGGACATGTCGGGGAGCTGTTTTTT.

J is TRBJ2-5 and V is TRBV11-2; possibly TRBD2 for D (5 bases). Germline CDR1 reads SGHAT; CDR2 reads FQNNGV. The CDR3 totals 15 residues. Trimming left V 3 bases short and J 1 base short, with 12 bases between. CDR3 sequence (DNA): TGTGCCAGCAGCTTTTACGGAGGACCCCAAGAGACCCAGTACTTC. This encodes CASSFYGGPQETQYF. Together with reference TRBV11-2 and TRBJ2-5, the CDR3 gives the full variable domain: EAGVAQSPRYKIIEKRQSVAFWCNPISGHATLYWYQQILGQGPKLLIQFQNNGVVDDSQLPKDRFSAERLKGVDSTLKIQPAKLEDSAVYLCASSFYGGPQETQYFGPGTRLLVL.

CDR3 sequence: CASSRGWTLSYEQYF. The CDR3 coding sequence is TGCGCCAGCAGCCGGGGTTGGACCCTCTCCTACGAGCAGTACTTC. The V and J genes are TRBV5-1 and TRBJ2-7; D is possibly TRBD2 (5 bases). The V and J ends lost 4 bases and 0 bases respectively, with 14 bases between them. Per germline, CDR1 SGHRS and CDR2 YFSETQ. The CDR3 contains 15 residues.

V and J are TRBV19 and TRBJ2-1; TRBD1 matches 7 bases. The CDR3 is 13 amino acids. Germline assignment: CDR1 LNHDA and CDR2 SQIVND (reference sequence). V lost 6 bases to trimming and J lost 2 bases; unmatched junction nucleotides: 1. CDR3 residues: CASRQGAYNEQFF. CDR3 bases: TGTGCCAGTAGGCAGGGGGCCTACAATGAGCAGTTCTTC.

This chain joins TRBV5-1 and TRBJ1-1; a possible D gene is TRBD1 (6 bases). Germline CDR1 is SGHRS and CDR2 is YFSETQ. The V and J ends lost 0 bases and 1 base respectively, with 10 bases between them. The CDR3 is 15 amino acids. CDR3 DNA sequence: TGCGCCAGCAGCTTGGGAGGGACAAAGAACACTGAAGCTTTCTTT. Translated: CASSLGGTKNTEAFF.